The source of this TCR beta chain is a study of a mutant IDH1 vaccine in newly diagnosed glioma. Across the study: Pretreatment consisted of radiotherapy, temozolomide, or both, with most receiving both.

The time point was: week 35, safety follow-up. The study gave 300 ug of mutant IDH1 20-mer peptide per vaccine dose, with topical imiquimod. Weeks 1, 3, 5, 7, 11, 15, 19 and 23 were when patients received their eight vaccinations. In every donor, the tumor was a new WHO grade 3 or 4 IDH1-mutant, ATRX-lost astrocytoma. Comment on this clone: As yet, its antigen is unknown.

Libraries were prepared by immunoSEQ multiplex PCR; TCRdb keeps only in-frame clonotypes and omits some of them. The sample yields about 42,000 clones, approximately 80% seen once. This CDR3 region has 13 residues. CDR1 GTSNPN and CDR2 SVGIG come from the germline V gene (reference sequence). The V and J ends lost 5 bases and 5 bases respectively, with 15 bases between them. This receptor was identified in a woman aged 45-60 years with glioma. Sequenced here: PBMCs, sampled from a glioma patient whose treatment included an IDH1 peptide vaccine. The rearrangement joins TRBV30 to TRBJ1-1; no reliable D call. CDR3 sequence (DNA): TGTGCCTGGGACTTCCAATCGGGGACTGAAGCTTTCTTT. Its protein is CAWDFQSGTEAFF.